Following are 22 T cell receptor beta chains from one sample sequenced in a study of CD8+ T cells in alopecia areata. The authors extracted RNA and reverse transcribed it into cDNA as the sequencing template. Only in-frame clones appear in the TCRdb table, and some are missing; sequencing was by immunoSEQ multiplex PCR. This table holds approximately 98,000 clones, 45% to 60% found once. Sequencing was carried out using NKG2D-low CD8+ T cells sorted from blood. These receptors all stem from a human donor with alopecia areata.

The V gene is TRBV28, the J gene TRBJ2-7; 7 nucleotides agree with TRBD2. This CDR3 region has 14 residues. V was clipped by 2 bases and J by 6 bases; unmatched bases: 7. CDR1 is MDHEN, CDR2 SYDVKM, per germline. The chain's CDR3 is CASSLGGGPGEQYF. CDR3 in DNA: TGTGCCAGCAGTTTAGGGGGAGGGCCGGGCGAGCAGTACTTC. The complete variable domain, with remaining parts taken from reference TRBV28 and TRBJ2-7, reads DVKVTQSSRYLVKRTGEKVFLECVQDMDHENMFWYRQDPGLGLRLIYFSYDVKMKEKGDIPEGYSVSREKKERFSLILESASTNQTSMYLCASSLGGGPGEQYFGPGTRLTVT.

In this sample, this clone turned up a few times. The rearrangement joins TRBV5-6 to TRBJ1-5, with TRBD1 as a possible D gene (5 bases). Looked up from germline, CDR1 is SGHDT and CDR2 is YYEEEE. The germline V and J ends were trimmed by 2 bases and 8 bases, with 11 bases remaining between them. The CDR3 is 13 amino acids. CDR3 in amino acids: CASSLGDTKPQHF. The CDR3 nucleotides read TGTGCCAGCAGCTTAGGGGATACTAAGCCCCAGCATTTT.

This chain links TRBV19 with TRBJ2-1; TRBD2 is a possible D gene (5 bases). V lost 7 bases, J lost 3 bases, and 7 bases lay in between. This CDR3 is built from 12 residues. Germline CDR1 reads LNHDA; CDR2 reads SQIVND (reference sequence). Here the CDR3 reads CASTGSYNEQFF. In DNA form, the CDR3 reads TGTGCCAGTACGGGAAGCTACAATGAGCAGTTCTTC.

The chain is built from TRBV30 and TRBJ1-4; TRBD1 might be the D (6 bases). V gave up 8 bases and J gave up 10 bases, with 17 bases separating them. The CDR3 is 12 residues long. The V gene's germline CDR1 is GTSNPN and CDR2 SVGIG (reference sequence). The CDR3 DNA is TGTGCCAACAACGAGGGAGGGGGAAAACTGTTTTTT. Translation: CANNEGGGKLFF.

This chain joins TRBV13 and TRBJ2-1, with 9 bases matching TRBD2. Germline loops: CDR1 PRHDT, CDR2 FYEKMQ (reference sequence). Unmatched junction bases numbered 15, after V lost 3 bases and J lost 0 bases. This CDR3 spans 20 amino acids. The CDR3 DNA reads TGTGCCAGCAGCTTGGCGGGTAGCGGGAGCCTGATAAGCTCCTACAATGAGCAGTTCTTC. It translates to CASSLAGSGSLISSYNEQFF.

This chain connects TRBV4-1 to TRBJ1-2; unclear D gene. Looked up from germline, CDR1 is MGHRA and CDR2 is YSYEKL. Trimming left V 1 base short and J 4 bases short, with 4 bases between. The CDR3 is 12 residues long. The DNA of the CDR3 is TGCGCCAGCAGCCAAGGGCCCTATGGCTACACCTTC. Amino acids: CASSQGPYGYTF.

This clone was picked up one time. An end of the junction differs from the germline gene, which may be a read error. This chain joins TRBV5-6 and TRBJ1-1, with a possible D match to TRBD1 (6 bases). The CDR3 length is 14 residues. The germline gives CDR1 SGHDT, CDR2 YYEEEE. The CDR3 loop reads CASSTRDRNPEAFF. CDR3 bases: TGTGCCAGCAGCACCAGAGACAGGAACCCTGAAGCTTTCTTT.

This chain uses TRBV27 with TRBJ2-1, with 9 bases that match TRBD2. Trimming at V came to 3 bases and at J to 7 bases, leaving 4 bases not matched to a gene. The CDR3 covers 14 residues. Germline CDR1 is MNHEY and CDR2 is SMNVEV (reference sequence). The CDR3 reads CASSFSGSLNEQFF. The DNA for the CDR3 is TGTGCCAGCAGTTTTAGCGGGAGTTTGAATGAGCAGTTCTTC.

This clone came up a few times. The rearrangement uses TRBV27 and TRBJ2-7, with TRBD1 matching 7 bases. In germline, CDR1 is MNHEY, CDR2 SMNVEV (reference sequence). The CDR3 consists of 13 residues. V gave up 5 bases and J gave up 7 bases; unmatched junction bases: 8. CDR3 bases: TGTGCCAGCAGTCCACTTCAGGGGGATGAGCAGTACTTC. It yields the protein CASSPLQGDEQYF.

This chain links TRBV29-1 with TRBJ1-1; 12 positions match TRBD1. The length of the CDR3 is 17 residues. Losses at the gene ends were 1 base for V and 3 bases for J; bases not matched to a gene: 9. Germline CDR1 SQVTM, CDR2 ANQGSEA. CDR3 in DNA: TGCAGCGTTGAAGTGGCCCCGGGACAGGGGGCACACACTGAAGCTTTCTTT. Translated, it gives CSVEVAPGQGAHTEAFF.

The chain employs TRBV15 and TRBJ2-5; D not resolved. The CDR3 is 16 amino acids. Germline values: CDR1 LNHNV, CDR2 YYDKDF (reference sequence). The ends were cut back, 9 bases at V and 1 base at J, with 21 bases in the middle. The DNA of the CDR3 is TGTGCCACTGCGTTGGCAGGAGAAATCCGCCAAGAGACCCAGTACTTC. This translates into CATALAGEIRQETQYF.

The CDR3 region has the DNA TGTGCCACCAGCAGAGATCGTAGTCAGGGTTGGCCCCAGCATTTT. Translation: CATSRDRSQGWPQHF. The genes are TRBV15 and TRBJ1-5; possibly TRBD1 for D (5 bases). V was cut by 0 bases and J by 9 bases, with 15 bases left in between. In germline, CDR1 is LNHNV, CDR2 YYDKDF (reference sequence). The CDR3 is 15 amino acids.

The chain is built from TRBV7-9 and TRBJ2-5; D not resolved. In germline, CDR1 is SEHNR, CDR2 FQNEAQ (reference sequence). V shed 7 bases and J shed 1 base, with 22 bases lying between them. This CDR3 contains 17 residues. This chain's CDR3 is CASNAVFSDPGQETQYF. CDR3 in DNA: TGTGCCAGCAACGCCGTGTTTTCGGACCCCGGCCAAGAGACCCAGTACTTC.

The gene calls are TRBV7-8 and TRBJ2-7; 7 bases line up with TRBD1. J gave up 6 bases and V 8 bases, and 7 bases lay outside the gene matches. The CDR3 is made up of 12 amino acids. Germline CDR1 SGHVS, CDR2 FQNEAQ. The CDR3 DNA is TGTGCCAGCCGTTTGAACAGGGGCGAGCAGTACTTC. The encoded protein is CASRLNRGEQYF. Using reference TRBV7-8 and TRBJ2-7 for the parts outside the CDR3, the full variable domain is GAGVSQSPRYKVAKRGQDVALRCDPISGHVSLFWYQQALGQGPEFLTYFQNEAQLDKSGLPSDRFFAERPEGSVSTLKIQRTQQEDSAVYLCASRLNRGEQYFGPGTRLTVT.

The chain combines TRBV27 with TRBJ2-7; possible D gene TRBD2, 5 bases. Trimming left V 8 bases short and J 2 bases short, with 16 bases between. The CDR3 totals 14 residues. CDR1 is MNHEY and CDR2 is SMNVEV in the germline V gene (reference sequence). The CDR3 region has the DNA TGTGCCAGCCGGCGCAGCGGAGCCCCCTACGAGCAGTACTTC. This codes for CASRRSGAPYEQYF.

The chain employs TRBV10-3 and TRBJ2-5; D not certain. Trimming stripped 0 bases from V and 6 bases from J, with 17 bases between. Germline V lookup: CDR1 ENHRY, CDR2 SYGVKD. The length of the CDR3 is 16 residues. The CDR3: CAISESIVGSLKTQYF. The CDR3 region has the DNA TGTGCCATCAGTGAGTCGATTGTTGGTAGCTTGAAGACCCAGTACTTC.

The chain combines TRBV11-1 with TRBJ2-4; 8 bases agree with TRBD1. The length of the CDR3 is 17 residues. J gave up 2 bases and V 5 bases, and 11 bases lay outside the gene matches. In germline, CDR1 is SGHAT, CDR2 FQDESV (reference sequence). In nucleotides, the CDR3 is TGTGCCAGCAGCCCCCAAAGACAGGGGAGGACCAAAAACATTCAGTACTTC. It encodes CASSPQRQGRTKNIQYF. Full variable domain (missing parts from reference TRBV11-1 and TRBJ2-4): EAEVAQSPRYKITEKSQAVAFWCDPISGHATLYWYRQILGQGPELLVQFQDESVVDDSQLPKDRFSAERLKGVDSTLKIQPAELGDSAMYLCASSPQRQGRTKNIQYFGAGTRLSVL.

V usage is TRBV20-1 and J usage is TRBJ2-5; D uncertain. The CDR3 is 11 amino acids. V was shortened by 5 bases and J by 3 bases, with 7 bases between the two germline ends. Germline lookup yields CDR1 DFQATT and CDR2 SNEGSKA (reference sequence). The CDR3 spells CSARYKETQYF. The CDR3 nucleotides are TGCAGTGCTCGGTACAAAGAGACCCAGTACTTC.

The chain employs TRBV15 and TRBJ2-6; D ambiguous. The CDR3 runs 14 residues. Germline lookup yields CDR1 LNHNV and CDR2 YYDKDF (reference sequence). Trimming pared 3 bases from V and 3 bases from J, leaving 6 bases between. The DNA of the CDR3 is TGTGCCACCAGCAGCGCGGTTGGGGCCAACGTCCTGACTTTC. Protein sequence: CATSSAVGANVLTF. The full variable domain, completed using reference TRBV15 and TRBJ2-6, is DAMVIQNPRYQVTQFGKPVTLSCSQTLNHNVMYWYQQKSSQAPKLLFHYYDKDFNNEADTPDNFQSRRPNTSFCFLDIRSPGLGDTAMYLCATSSAVGANVLTFGAGSRLTVL.

This chain links TRBV19 with TRBJ2-7, with no clear D. The CDR3 runs to 14 residues. The V end was cut by 5 bases, the J end by 0 bases, with 11 bases between. Germline V gene data show CDR1 as LNHDA and CDR2 as SQIVND (reference sequence). DNA for the CDR3: TGTGCCAGTAGTGGCAGCGTATCCTCCTACGAGCAGTACTTC. The encoded protein is CASSGSVSSYEQYF.

V and J are TRBV30 and TRBJ2-7; D gene unclear. CDR1 is GTSNPN, CDR2 SVGIG, per germline (reference sequence). V was cut by 5 bases and J by 0 bases, with 11 bases left in between. CDR3 length: 13 amino acids. CDR3 in DNA: TGTGCCTGGTGTGGTGCCGGCTCCTACGAGCAGTACTTC. This encodes CAWCGAGSYEQYF.

CDR3 region: CASSVGTSAQDTQYF. CDR3 coding DNA: TGTGCCAGCAGTGTGGGGACTAGCGCCCAAGATACGCAGTATTTT. This rearrangement joins TRBV6-1 to TRBJ2-3, with TRBD2 matching 10 bases. The CDR3 is 15 residues long. Per the germline V gene, CDR1 is MNHNS and CDR2 is SASEGT. V shed 4 bases and J 5 bases; nucleotides not matched to a gene: 6.